These 2 T cell receptor beta chains share one sample of origin, sequenced in a study of blood T cell repertoires in COVID-19. Clones were sequenced by immunoSEQ multiplex PCR, and TCRdb holds only the in-frame ones, with some missing. The table includes fewer than 110,000 clones, 70% to 90% detected once. Sequenced: peripheral blood. The source of these receptors is a woman between 55 and 75 years old with acute or convalescent COVID-19.

The V call is TRBV6-1, the J call TRBJ1-2, with D maybe TRBD1 (6 bases). V lost 1 base and J 7 bases, leaving 22 bases between the germline ends. The CDR3 totals 17 residues. The germline V gene encodes CDR1 MNHNS and CDR2 SASEGT. CDR3 protein: CASSEEGVGDFKGGYTF. The CDR3 coding sequence is TGTGCCAGCAGTGAAGAGGGGGTCGGAGACTTTAAGGGTGGCTACACCTTC.

The chain couples TRBV7-3 to TRBJ1-5; 8 nucleotides agree with TRBD1. V was clipped by 2 bases and J by 11 bases; unmatched bases: 17. CDR3 length equals 17 residues. Germline V CDR1 and CDR2: SGHTA, FQGTGA. CDR3 sequence reads: CASSLAERGTGPLAQHF. CDR3 DNA sequence: TGTGCCAGCAGCTTAGCGGAACGAGGGACAGGACCCTTGGCCCAGCATTTT.